Shown below are 6 T cell receptor beta chains from a single sample sequenced in a study of shared clonotypes between healthy human individuals. TCRdb's copy holds only in-frame clones and misses some; the assay was immunoSEQ multiplex PCR. The data hold about 2 million clones, with approximately 95% observed a single time. Sequencing was done on a sample of naive CD4+ T cells sorted from blood. Noted subset: CD45RA+ positively selected. These receptor sequences come from a man younger than 30 in good health.

The V gene is TRBV4-1, the J gene TRBJ2-7; maybe TRBD2 (6 bases). The CDR3 is 16 amino acids. CDR1 is MGHRA, CDR2 YSYEKL, per germline. Trimming pared 0 bases from V and 3 bases from J, leaving 15 bases between. The CDR3: CASSQDRYSGVYEQYF. The CDR3 DNA sequence: TGCGCCAGCAGCCAAGATCGATACTCGGGGGTCTACGAGCAGTACTTC.

The chain combines TRBV6-1 with TRBJ1-4; TRBD1 matches at 7 bases. Looked up from germline, CDR1 is MNHNS and CDR2 is SASEGT. V lost 3 bases and J lost 6; bases outside the gene matches: 7. The CDR3 runs 15 residues. CDR3 nucleotide sequence: TGTGCCAGCAGTGATAGACAGGGTGTACATGAAAAACTGTTTTTT. Encoded protein: CASSDRQGVHEKLFF.

The V gene is TRBV5-1, the J gene TRBJ2-1; a weak D match, TRBD2 (7 bases). This CDR3 spans 17 amino acids. The germline gives CDR1 SGHRS, CDR2 YFSETQ. V lost 0 bases to trimming and J lost 6 bases, with 19 bases between them. CDR3 DNA: TGCGCCAGCAGCTTGGGAGGAGTACCGGGGGGCAGCAATGAGCAGTTCTTC. Protein: CASSLGGVPGGSNEQFF.

The CDR3 bases are TGTGCCAGCAGTAGCCCCGTGGGTTCGGGGAATCAGCCCCAGCATTTT. This translates into CASSSPVGSGNQPQHF. This chain links TRBV28 with TRBJ1-5; D unresolved. Trimming stripped 5 bases from V and 4 bases from J, with 18 bases between. Germline V CDR1 and CDR2: MDHEN, SYDVKM. This CDR3 has 16 amino acids. The full variable domain, in which reference TRBV28 and TRBJ1-5 provide the parts outside the CDR3, is DVKVTQSSRYLVKRTGEKVFLECVQDMDHENMFWYRQDPGLGLRLIYFSYDVKMKEKGDIPEGYSVSREKKERFSLILESASTNQTSMYLCASSSPVGSGNQPQHFGDGTRLSIL.

V and J are TRBV18 and TRBJ1-6; no clear D. Germline lookup yields CDR1 KGHSH and CDR2 LQKENI. V was trimmed by 2 bases and J by 0 bases, leaving 8 bases between them. This CDR3 contains 16 residues. The CDR3 loop reads CASSPIQNSYNSPLHF. The DNA for the CDR3 is TGTGCCAGCTCACCAATACAGAACTCCTATAATTCACCCCTCCACTTT.

The V call is TRBV28, the J call TRBJ2-1, with a possible D match to TRBD1 (6 bases). Germline values: CDR1 MDHEN, CDR2 SYDVKM. Trimming took 6 bases from V and 10 from J, leaving 22 bases between them. The CDR3 covers 15 residues. The CDR3 nucleotides read TGTGCCAGCAGCCCAGGGACACCCGGCGGTGAAGAGCAGTTCTTC. Amino acids: CASSPGTPGGEEQFF.